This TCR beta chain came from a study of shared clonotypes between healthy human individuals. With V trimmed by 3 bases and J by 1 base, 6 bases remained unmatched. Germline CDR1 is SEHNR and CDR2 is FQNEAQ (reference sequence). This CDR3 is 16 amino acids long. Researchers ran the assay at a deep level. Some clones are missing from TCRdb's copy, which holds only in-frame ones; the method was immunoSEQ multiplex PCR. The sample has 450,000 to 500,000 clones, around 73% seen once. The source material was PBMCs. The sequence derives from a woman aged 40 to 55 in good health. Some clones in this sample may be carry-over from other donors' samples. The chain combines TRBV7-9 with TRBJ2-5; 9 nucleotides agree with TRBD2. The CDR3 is CASSLRVAGVQETQYF. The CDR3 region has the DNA TGTGCCAGCAGCTTGAGAGTAGCGGGAGTCCAAGAGACCCAGTACTTC. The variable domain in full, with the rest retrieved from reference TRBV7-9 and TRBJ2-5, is DTGVSQNPRHKITKRGQNVTFRCDPISEHNRLYWYRQTLGQGPEFLTYFQNEAQLEKSRLLSDRFSAERPKGSFSTLEIQRTEQGDSAMYLCASSLRVAGVQETQYFGPGTRLLVL.